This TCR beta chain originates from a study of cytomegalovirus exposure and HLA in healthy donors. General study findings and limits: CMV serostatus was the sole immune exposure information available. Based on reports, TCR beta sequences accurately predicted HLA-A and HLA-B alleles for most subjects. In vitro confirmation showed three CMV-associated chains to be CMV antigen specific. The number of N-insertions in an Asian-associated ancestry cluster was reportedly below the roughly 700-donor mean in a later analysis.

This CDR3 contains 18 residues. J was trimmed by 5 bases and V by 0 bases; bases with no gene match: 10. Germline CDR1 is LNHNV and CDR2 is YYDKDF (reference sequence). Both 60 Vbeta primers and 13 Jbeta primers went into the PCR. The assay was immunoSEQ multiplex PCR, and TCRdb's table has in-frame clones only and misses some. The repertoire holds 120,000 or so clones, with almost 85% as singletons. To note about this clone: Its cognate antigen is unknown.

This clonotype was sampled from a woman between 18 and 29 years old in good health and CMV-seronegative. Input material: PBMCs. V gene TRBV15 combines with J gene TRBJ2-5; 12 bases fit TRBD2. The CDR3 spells CATSRDVRTSGTAETQYF. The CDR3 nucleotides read TGTGCCACCAGCAGAGATGTCAGGACTAGCGGGACCGCGGAGACCCAGTACTTC.